These 27 T cell receptor beta chains were all obtained from the same sample, sequenced in a study of read filtering for tumor transcriptome and immune sequencing. Molecular barcoded adaptors covering alpha/delta and beta/gamma chains were used on 400 ng RNA. TCRdb fed the reads into MiXCR, producing one record per CDR3 protein. The sample consists of 50,000 to 65,000 distinct CDR3 sequences, approximately 19% of them appearing once. The sample taken for sequencing was a population of CD138-negative cells sorted from bone marrow. The receptors stem from a donor at least 40 years old with multiple myeloma.

There are many counts of this clonotype. V is TRBV11-2 and J is TRBJ2-1, with TRBD2 identical over 9 bases. Germline V gene data show CDR1 as SGHAT and CDR2 as FQNNGV. The CDR3 consists of 14 residues. Germline trimming cut 3 bases from V and 6 bases from J; bases unmatched to any gene: 3. DNA for the CDR3: TGTGCCAGCAGCTTTAGCGGGAGTTTCAATGAGCAGTTCTTC. Its protein is CASSFSGSFNEQFF.

This clonotype is labeled as medium-sized. The chain recombines TRBV7-2 with TRBJ2-1, with D possibly TRBD2 on 6 matching bases. Germline lookup yields CDR1 SGHTA and CDR2 FQGNSA. The V and J ends lost 5 bases and 2 bases respectively, with 10 bases between them. The CDR3 contains 14 residues. The CDR3 DNA is TGTGCCAGCAGCCTCGGAGGGCCCTACAATGAGCAGTTCTTC. This sequence encodes CASSLGGPYNEQFF.

In this sample, this clonotype turned up many times. The chain combines TRBV12-3 or TRBV12-4 with TRBJ2-1, with 7 bases fitting TRBD1. V was pared by 7 bases and J by 6 bases, with 9 bases of the junction left unmatched. The CDR3 is made up of 14 amino acids. The chain's CDR3 is CASTRDSEANEQFF. In nucleotides, the CDR3 is TGTGCCAGCACCCGGGACAGCGAGGCCAATGAGCAGTTCTTC.

This clonotype was seen a few times. This chain uses TRBV19 with TRBJ1-1; unclear D gene. Trimming took 11 bases from V and 4 from J, leaving 17 bases between them. The CDR3 is 13 amino acids. Germline lookup yields CDR1 LNHDA and CDR2 SQIVND (reference sequence). In DNA, the CDR3 is TGTGCCGGATCTGGAGGTCCGGGCACTGAAGCTTTCTTT. Translation: CAGSGGPGTEAFF.

Comments on this clonotype: It may be a read error: a sequence one base away is much more abundant. This chain uses TRBV27 with TRBJ2-5; a possible D gene is TRBD2 (6 bases). The length of the CDR3 is 16 residues. Trimming took 3 bases from V and 4 from J, leaving 18 bases between them. The germline CDR1 and CDR2 sequences are MNHEY and SMNVEV (reference sequence). CDR3 protein: CASSFFPGGIRETQYF. CDR3 nucleotides: TGTGCCAGCAGTTTTTTCCCTGGCGGGATACGAGAGACCCAGTACTTC.

Remarks on this clonotype: The CDR3 ends on some other residue instead of the conserved phenylalanine or tryptophan, so this is likely a read error. This chain links TRBV7-9 with TRBJ1-1; D not certain. Germline V gene sequence: CDR1 SEHNR, CDR2 FQNEAQ (reference sequence). The CDR3 loop spans 13 amino acids. V dropped 5 bases and J dropped 4 bases, with 11 bases sitting between them. CDR3 residues: CASSRPGLTEAFS. As DNA, the CDR3 is TGTGCCAGCAGCCGCCCGGGTCTCACTGAAGCTTTCTCT.

This clonotype was detected ten times or more. Written as DNA, the CDR3 is TGTGCCAGCAGCTTAACAGGTTCCTTTGCTGAAGCTTTCTTT. Encoded protein: CASSLTGSFAEAFF. The chain uses TRBV7-2 and TRBJ1-1, with a tentative D call TRBD1 (5 bases). V lost 2 bases and J 6 bases, leaving 13 bases between the germline ends. The CDR3 length is 14 residues. Germline CDR1 is SGHTA and CDR2 is FQGNSA.

The chain links TRBV10-1 to TRBJ2-2, with 10 bases lining up with TRBD1. Per germline, CDR1 WNHNN and CDR2 SYGVQD (reference sequence). V lost 11 bases, J lost 8 bases, and 14 bases stayed unmatched. This CDR3 has 15 amino acids. In DNA form, the CDR3 reads TGCGCCGGCCGTTCGGGGACAGGGGCGACTGGGGAGCTGTTTTTT. It yields the protein CAGRSGTGATGELFF.

This clonotype was detected ten times or more. The V gene is TRBV2, the J gene TRBJ1-1; D gene unclear. With 0 bases removed from V and 9 bases from J, the gap between germline ends came to 14 bases. The CDR3 length is 14 residues. Germline assignment: CDR1 SNHLY and CDR2 FYNNEI. The CDR3 DNA reads TGTGCCAGCAGTGAAGCCCCGCCGGAGGGAAAAGCTTTCTTT. Amino acid sequence: CASSEAPPEGKAFF.

This clonotype was counted many times. This chain connects TRBV28 to TRBJ1-1; TRBD1 is a possible D gene (6 bases). The germline V and J ends were trimmed by 5 bases and 1 base, with 11 bases remaining between them. Germline values: CDR1 MDHEN, CDR2 SYDVKM. CDR3 length: 14 amino acids. CDR3 in amino acids: CASSTDRSNTEAFF. The CDR3 DNA reads TGTGCCAGCAGTACCGACAGGTCGAACACTGAAGCTTTCTTT.

This clonotype was counted many times. The rearrangement joins TRBV6-5 to TRBJ2-3; tentative D call: TRBD1 (6 bases). This CDR3 contains 13 residues. Looked up from germline, CDR1 is MNHEY and CDR2 is SVGAGI. The V gene lost 6 bases and the J gene lost 1 base, with 8 bases spanning the gap. CDR3 residues: CASSRQGTDTQYF. CDR3 nucleotide sequence: TGTGCCAGCAGCCGACAGGGCACAGATACGCAGTATTTT.

In this sample, this clonotype turned up many times. The gene calls are TRBV14 and TRBJ2-1; 12 bases are a match to TRBD2. In germline, CDR1 is SGHDN, CDR2 FVKESK. The CDR3 totals 17 residues. The V segment lost 4 bases and the J segment 5 bases; nucleotides outside the gene matches: 9. The CDR3 spells CASSPLAGGQSHNEQFF. The CDR3 coding sequence is TGTGCCAGCAGCCCTCTAGCGGGAGGGCAGTCCCACAATGAGCAGTTCTTC.

This clonotype was recorded at least ten times. The chain joins TRBV20-1 to TRBJ2-2, with a weak D call TRBD2 (5 bases). Per the germline V gene, CDR1 is DFQATT and CDR2 is SNEGSKA (reference sequence). Trimming left V 3 bases short and J 0 bases short, with 11 bases between. CDR3 length: 15 residues. CDR3 amino acids: CSASFQRTNTGELFF. The DNA of the CDR3 is TGCAGTGCTAGTTTCCAGCGGACGAACACCGGGGAGCTGTTTTTT.

Points on this clonotype: One end of the junction varies from germline; a read error may be responsible. CDR3 in amino acids: CASSSTQVAEELFF. The DNA for the CDR3 is TGCGCCAGCAGCTCCACCCAAGTCGCCGAGGAGCTGTTTTTC. The genes are TRBV5-1 and TRBJ2-2; D ambiguous. The CDR3 spans 14 residues. Germline loops: CDR1 SGHRS, CDR2 YFSETQ.

This clonotype was seen repeatedly, ten times or more. This chain connects TRBV7-9 to TRBJ1-5, with 7 bases aligning to TRBD1. J lost 7 bases, V lost 3 bases, and 6 bases had no gene match. Per the germline V gene, CDR1 is SEHNR and CDR2 is FQNEAQ (reference sequence). The CDR3 length is 14 residues. The CDR3, as DNA: TGTGCCAGCAGCTTGACAGGGAAGAACCAGCCCCAGCATTTT. Translation: CASSLTGKNQPQHF.

At least ten counts were recorded for this clonotype. V is TRBV4-2 and J is TRBJ2-3, with D tentatively TRBD2 (5 bases). In germline, CDR1 is LGHNA, CDR2 YNFKEQ. The V end was cut by 1 base, the J end by 0 bases, with 5 bases between. The CDR3 has 14 amino acids. CDR3 sequence: CASSQGTSTDTQYF. CDR3 bases: TGTGCCAGCAGCCAAGGGACTAGCACAGATACGCAGTATTTT.

In this sample, this clonotype turned up a few times. CDR3 amino acids: CASSHRGRRVGGNQPQHF. The CDR3 nucleotides read TGCGCCAGCAGTCACCGGGGGAGGAGGGTGGGGGGCAATCAGCCCCAGCATTTT. The chain carries TRBV23-1 and TRBJ1-5, with D possibly being TRBD1 (5 bases). TRBV23-1 is reported as an ORF; its role is uncertain. The CDR3 extends over 18 amino acids. V lost 3 bases to trimming and J lost 2 bases, with 20 bases between them.

About this clonotype itself: This probably arose from a read error, given a far larger clone one base away. The genes are TRBV2 and TRBJ1-4; tentative D call: TRBD2 (6 bases). The DNA end is a closer match to TRBJ2-3, so the J assignment may be wrong. This CDR3 comprises 16 residues. Germline V gene sequence: CDR1 SNHLY, CDR2 FYNNEI. The CDR3 here is CAGNYRGATSTDTQYF. The CDR3 DNA is TGTGCCGGCAATTATCGCGGGGCGACTTCCACAGATACGCAGTATTTT.

This clonotype was observed at least ten times. The chain employs TRBV11-2 and TRBJ2-7, with TRBD1 matching 9 bases. Germline V lookup: CDR1 SGHAT, CDR2 FQNNGV. V shed 0 bases, J shed 6 bases, and the junction held 3 bases outside the gene matches. This CDR3 region has 14 residues. CDR3: CASSLEQGASEQYF. The DNA of the CDR3 is TGTGCCAGCAGCTTAGAACAGGGGGCATCCGAGCAGTACTTC. Combining the CDR3 with reference TRBV11-2 and TRBJ2-7 gives the whole variable domain EAGVAQSPRYKIIEKRQSVAFWCNPISGHATLYWYQQILGQGPKLLIQFQNNGVVDDSQLPKDRFSAERLKGVDSTLKIQPAKLEDSAVYLCASSLEQGASEQYFGPGTRLTVT.

At least ten counts were recorded for this clonotype. A junction boundary mismatches the germline segment, possibly from a read error. The CDR3 loop is CASSTGTSFNEQFF. CDR3 nucleotide sequence: TGCGCCAGCAGCACTGGGACTTCCTTCAATGAGCAGTTCTTC. This chain joins TRBV5-1 and TRBJ2-1; D perhaps matches TRBD2 (6 bases). The germline gives CDR1 SGHRS, CDR2 YFSETQ. The CDR3 consists of 14 residues.

The chain links TRBV5-1 to TRBJ1-1, with D possibly being TRBD1 (5 bases). V shed 1 base and J shed 9 bases, with 10 bases lying between them. This CDR3 region has 12 residues. Germline V lookup: CDR1 SGHRS, CDR2 YFSETQ. As DNA, the CDR3 is TGCGCCAGCAGCTTGTTGGAGGGACAAGCTTTCTTT. Residues: CASSLLEGQAFF.

This clonotype was seen more than once but under ten times. V and J are TRBV11-2 and TRBJ2-5; 7 nucleotides line up with TRBD1. J lost 2 bases, V lost 3 bases, and 3 bases had no gene match. The CDR3 is 14 residues long. Germline V gene sequence: CDR1 SGHAT, CDR2 FQNNGV. The CDR3: CASSFGRGQETQYF. In nucleotides, the CDR3 is TGTGCCAGCAGCTTTGGCAGGGGGCAAGAGACCCAGTACTTC.

Worth noting for this clonotype: A read error may be the cause here, since a much bigger clone is one base away. The chain is built from TRBV5-1 and TRBJ1-1, with 7 bases that match TRBD1. The CDR3 consists of 16 residues. V lost 0 bases and J lost 1; bases outside the gene matches: 6. The germline V gene has CDR1 SGHRS and CDR2 YFSETQ. This chain's CDR3 is CASSLAPGTANTEAFF. The CDR3 DNA reads as TGCGCCAGCAGCTTGGCCCCCGGGACAGCGAACACTGAAGCTTTCTTT.

This clonotype was seen ten or more times. This sequence joins TRBV3-1 and TRBJ2-3; 9 bases match TRBD2. CDR1 and CDR2 from the germline V gene are LGHDT and YNNKEL (reference sequence). This CDR3 has 16 amino acids. Trimming removed 3 bases from V and 0 bases from J; junction bases left unmatched: 4. This chain's CDR3 is CASSHPSGTSTDTQYF. The CDR3 DNA follows: TGTGCCAGCAGCCACCCTAGCGGGACTAGCACAGATACGCAGTATTTT.

V is TRBV11-3 and J is TRBJ1-1; D unclear. The CDR3 has 12 residues. V dropped 5 bases and J dropped 3 bases, with 7 bases sitting between them. From germline, CDR1 is SGHNT and CDR2 YENEEA. The CDR3 here is CASSPGDTEAFF. DNA for the CDR3: TGTGCCAGCAGCCCTGGGGACACTGAAGCTTTCTTT.

This clonotype was recorded at least ten times. The chain links TRBV7-2 to TRBJ2-1; the D is unclear. The CDR3 loop spans 12 amino acids. Per the germline V gene, CDR1 is SGHTA and CDR2 is FQGNSA. V was shortened by 1 base and J by 12 bases, with 10 bases between the two germline ends. The CDR3 DNA follows: TGTGCCAGCAGCTTAGTAGCTCGGGCGCAGTTCTTC. This codes for CASSLVARAQFF.

The genes are TRBV11-2 and TRBJ2-7; TRBD1 matches at 7 bases. The length of the CDR3 is 13 residues. The ends lost 5 bases at V and 4 bases at J; junction bases unmatched: 5. Germline V gene sequence: CDR1 SGHAT, CDR2 FQNNGV. The CDR3 loop reads CASSRDSPYEQYF. CDR3 nucleotides: TGTGCCAGCAGCCGGGACAGCCCTTACGAGCAGTACTTC.